This T cell receptor beta chain was identified during a study of glioma-infiltrating T cells. The CDR3 is 15 amino acids. Germline V gives CDR1 MNHNY, CDR2 SVGAGI (reference sequence). The iRepertoire nested amplicon-rescue multiplex PCR amplified TCR alpha and beta CDR3s from RNA. TCRdb reprocessed the multiplex PCR reads with MiXCR, giving one entry per CDR3 protein. The table shows some 160,000 distinct CDR3 sequences, with more than 35% occurring only once. As to this clonotype: Its target is unknown. Its ends do not fully match the called genes, so a read error is possible.

Study results and caveats: Very few CDR3 sequences were shared between tissue and blood.

Sequenced input: glioma tissue, nonneoplastic brain tissue, or PBMCs (not recorded which). The J gene is TRBJ2-7, the V gene TRBV6-6; TRBD1 agrees at 7 bases. The sequence derives from a human donor with low-grade glioma or glioblastoma, undergoing nonglioma brain surgery, or in good health (not recorded which). CDR3 amino acids: CAISIQGPSSYEQYF. In nucleotides, the CDR3 is TGTGCCATCAGTATACAGGGGCCAAGCTCCTACGAGCAGTACTTC.